This T cell receptor beta chain was documented in a study of response to subunit inactivated influenza vaccine. Points from the study as a whole: Authors suggested that a seasonal influenza vaccination recruits few new T cells each time.

About this clonotype itself: As yet, its antigen is unknown.

TCRdb re-derived calls from the RT-PCR reads in MiXCR, one entry per CDR3 protein. Among about 240,000 distinct CDR3 sequences listed, more than 10% were seen once. This CDR3 has 14 residues. CDR1 and CDR2 from the germline V gene are MNHNS and SASEGT. Unmatched junction bases numbered 6, after V lost 7 bases and J lost 2 bases. The chain combines TRBV6-1 with TRBJ2-7, with 9 bases lining up with TRBD2. This TCR was sampled from a man between 45 and 60 years old who received an inactivated influenza vaccine. The sequencing used non-naive T cells sorted from PBMCs, collected around 15 days before vaccination. Here the CDR3 DNA reads TGTGCCAGCATCCCTAGCGGGACGACCTACGAGCAGTACTTC. As protein: CASIPSGTTYEQYF.